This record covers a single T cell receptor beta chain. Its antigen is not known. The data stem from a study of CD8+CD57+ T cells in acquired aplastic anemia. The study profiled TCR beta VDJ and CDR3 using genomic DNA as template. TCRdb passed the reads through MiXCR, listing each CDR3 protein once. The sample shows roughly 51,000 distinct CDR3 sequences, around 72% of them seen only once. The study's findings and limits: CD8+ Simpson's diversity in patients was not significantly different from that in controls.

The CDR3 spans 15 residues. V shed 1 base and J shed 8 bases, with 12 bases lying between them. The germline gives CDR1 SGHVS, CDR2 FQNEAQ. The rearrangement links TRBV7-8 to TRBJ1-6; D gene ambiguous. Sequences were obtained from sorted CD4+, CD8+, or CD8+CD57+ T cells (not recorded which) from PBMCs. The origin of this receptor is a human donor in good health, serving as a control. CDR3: CASSLVVRTYSPLHF. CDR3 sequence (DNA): TGTGCCAGCAGCTTAGTTGTCAGGACTTATTCACCCCTCCACTTT.